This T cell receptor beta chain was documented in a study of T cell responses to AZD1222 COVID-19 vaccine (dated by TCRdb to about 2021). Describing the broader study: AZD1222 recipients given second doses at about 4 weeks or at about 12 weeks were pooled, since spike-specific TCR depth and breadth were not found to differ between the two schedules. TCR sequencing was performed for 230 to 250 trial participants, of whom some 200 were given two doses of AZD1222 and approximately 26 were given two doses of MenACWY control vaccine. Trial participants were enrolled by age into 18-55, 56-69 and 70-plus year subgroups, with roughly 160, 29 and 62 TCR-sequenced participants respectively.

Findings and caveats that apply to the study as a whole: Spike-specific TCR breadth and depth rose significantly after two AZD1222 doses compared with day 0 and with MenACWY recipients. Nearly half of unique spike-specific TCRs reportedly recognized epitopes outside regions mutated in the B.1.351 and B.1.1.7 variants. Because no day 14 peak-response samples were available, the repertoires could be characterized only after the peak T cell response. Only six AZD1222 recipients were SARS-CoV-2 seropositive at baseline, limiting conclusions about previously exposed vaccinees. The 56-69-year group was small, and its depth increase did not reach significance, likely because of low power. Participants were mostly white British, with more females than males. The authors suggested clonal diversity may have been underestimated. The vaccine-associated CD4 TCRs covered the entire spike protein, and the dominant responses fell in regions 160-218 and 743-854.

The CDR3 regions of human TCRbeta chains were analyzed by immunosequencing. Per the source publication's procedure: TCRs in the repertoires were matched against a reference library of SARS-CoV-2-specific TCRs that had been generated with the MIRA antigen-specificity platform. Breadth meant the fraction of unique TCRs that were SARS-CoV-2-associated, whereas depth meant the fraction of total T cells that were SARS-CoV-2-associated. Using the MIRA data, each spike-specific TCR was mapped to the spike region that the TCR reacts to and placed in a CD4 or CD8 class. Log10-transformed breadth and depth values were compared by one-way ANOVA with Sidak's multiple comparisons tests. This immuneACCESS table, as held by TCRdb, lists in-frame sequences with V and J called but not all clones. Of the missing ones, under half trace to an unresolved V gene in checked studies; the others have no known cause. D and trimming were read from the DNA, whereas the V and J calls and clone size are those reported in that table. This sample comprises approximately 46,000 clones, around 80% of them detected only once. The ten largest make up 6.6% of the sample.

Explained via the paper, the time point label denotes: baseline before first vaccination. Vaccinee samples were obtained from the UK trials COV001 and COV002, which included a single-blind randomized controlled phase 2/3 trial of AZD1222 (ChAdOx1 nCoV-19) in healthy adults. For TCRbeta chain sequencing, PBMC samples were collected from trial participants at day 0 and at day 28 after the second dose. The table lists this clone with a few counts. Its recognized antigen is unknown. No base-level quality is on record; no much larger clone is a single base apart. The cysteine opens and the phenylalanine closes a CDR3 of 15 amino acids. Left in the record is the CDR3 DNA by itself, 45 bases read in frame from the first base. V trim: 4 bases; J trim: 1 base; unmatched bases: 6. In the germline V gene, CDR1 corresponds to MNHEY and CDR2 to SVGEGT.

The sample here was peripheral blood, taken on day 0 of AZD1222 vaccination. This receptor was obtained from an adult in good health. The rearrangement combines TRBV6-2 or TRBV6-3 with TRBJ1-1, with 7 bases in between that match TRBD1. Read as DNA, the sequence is TGTGCCAGCAGTTCCGCGACAGGGCGGAACACTGAAGCTTTCTTT. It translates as CASSSATGRNTEAFF.